This T cell receptor beta chain was identified during a study of cytomegalovirus exposure and HLA in healthy donors. Study background: Counted in an early data release were about 86 million unique TCRs from HLA-typed donors. Study conclusions and caveats: There were 150 to 200 TCR beta chains listed as cytomegalovirus-associated. It was reported that TCR beta sequences correctly inferred the HLA-A and HLA-B alleles for most subjects.

CDR3 length: 15 amino acids. The V gene's germline CDR1 is MDHEN and CDR2 SYDVKM. V was trimmed by 0 bases and J by 3 bases, leaving 9 bases between them. The primer mix had 60 Vbeta and 13 Jbeta primers. The assay was immunoSEQ multiplex PCR, and TCRdb's table has in-frame clones only and misses some. Among 160,000 or so clones listed, roughly two thirds were seen once. A note on this clone: Its target is not known.

Healthy bone marrow donors supplied every sample. V gene TRBV28 combines with J gene TRBJ1-5; D is unclear. Sequences were obtained from PBMCs. The TCR sequence derives from a woman in her thirties in good health and CMV-seronegative. This chain's CDR3 is CASSLWAVHNQPQHF. In DNA, the CDR3 is TGTGCCAGCAGTTTATGGGCAGTTCACAATCAGCCCCAGCATTTT.